This TCR beta chain derives from a study of blood T cell dynamics during melanoma immunotherapy. Looking at the study overall: Standard first-line treatment here was pembrolizumab or nivolumab plus ipilimumab in metastatic melanoma.

DNA loading was fixed at about 340 ng for all bulk PBMC samples. The table came from immunoSEQ multiplex PCR; TCRdb's copy has only in-frame clones and leaves some out. The data show about 5,400 clones, 84% seen once. Trimming pared 7 bases from V and 3 bases from J, leaving 14 bases between. Germline CDR1 and CDR2: SQVTM and ANQGSEA. The CDR3 is made up of 13 amino acids. As to time point: week 3, after first cycle of checkpoint inhibitor. Samples come from before therapy and from week 3 after the first blockade cycle. No patient had earlier systemic cancer treatment, concurrent immunosuppressants, or another active cancer.

This sequence was found in a human donor with melanoma. Some clones in this sample may be carry-over from other donors' samples. The J gene is TRBJ2-3, the V gene TRBV29-1; either TRBD1 or TRBD2 may supply D (6 bases each). The sequenced sample was blood, obtained from a patient treated with checkpoint blockade. CDR3: CSEGDFLTDTQYF. The CDR3 DNA reads TGCAGCGAGGGGGACTTTCTAACAGATACGCAGTATTTT.